This T cell receptor beta chain was retrieved from a study of healthy donors' naive CD4 and CD8 T cells. Notes on the study in general: Reportedly, most V and J gene segments showed naive CD4+ versus CD8+ bias. Positive CDR3 charge linked to CD4+ cells, negative to CD8+ cells.

A linear amplification protocol produced the TCR libraries from about 510 ng of total RNA. TCRdb itself ran the reads through MiXCR, one entry per CDR3 protein. The sample comprises approximately 180,000 distinct CDR3 sequences, 65% to 80% of which are singletons, and roughly 2.3% rests with the top ten. As concerns this clonotype: Its cognate antigen is unknown.

This clonotype originated in a pool of human donors in good health; the sample pools cells from several healthy donors. The sequenced sample was naive CD4+ and CD8+ T cells sorted from blood, pooled from several donors.

The CDR3 sequence: CASSSQAKQETQYF. Here the CDR3 DNA reads TGTGCCAGCAGTTCACAGGCTAAGCAGGAGACCCAGTACTTC. V gene TRBV6-5 combines with J gene TRBJ2-5; a weak D match, TRBD1 (5 bases). CDR1 and CDR2 (germline): MNHEY, SVGAGI. V lost 4 bases and J lost 5, with 14 bases in between. This CDR3 comprises 14 residues.